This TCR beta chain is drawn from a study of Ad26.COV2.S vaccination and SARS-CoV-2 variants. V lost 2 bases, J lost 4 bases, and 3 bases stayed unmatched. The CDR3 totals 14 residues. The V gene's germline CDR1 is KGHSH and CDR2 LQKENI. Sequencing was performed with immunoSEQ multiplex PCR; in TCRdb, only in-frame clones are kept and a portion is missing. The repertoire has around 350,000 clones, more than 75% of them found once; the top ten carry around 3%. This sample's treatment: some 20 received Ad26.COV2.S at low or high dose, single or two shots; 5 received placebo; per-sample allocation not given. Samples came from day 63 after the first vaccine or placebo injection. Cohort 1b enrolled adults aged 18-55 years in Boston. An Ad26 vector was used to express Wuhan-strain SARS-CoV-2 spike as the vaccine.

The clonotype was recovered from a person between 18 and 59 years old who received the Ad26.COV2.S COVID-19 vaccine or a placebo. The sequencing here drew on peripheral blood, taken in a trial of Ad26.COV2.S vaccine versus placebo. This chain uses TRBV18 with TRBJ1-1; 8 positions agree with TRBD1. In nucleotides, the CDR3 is TGTGCCAGCTCACCATCGACAGGGGTCACTGAAGCTTTCTTT. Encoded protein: CASSPSTGVTEAFF. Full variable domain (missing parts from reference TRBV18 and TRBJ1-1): NAGVMQNPRHLVRRRGQEARLRCSPMKGHSHVYWYRQLPEEGLKFMVYLQKENIIDESGMPKERFSAEFPKEGPSILRIQQVVRGDSAAYFCASSPSTGVTEAFFGQGTRLTVV.